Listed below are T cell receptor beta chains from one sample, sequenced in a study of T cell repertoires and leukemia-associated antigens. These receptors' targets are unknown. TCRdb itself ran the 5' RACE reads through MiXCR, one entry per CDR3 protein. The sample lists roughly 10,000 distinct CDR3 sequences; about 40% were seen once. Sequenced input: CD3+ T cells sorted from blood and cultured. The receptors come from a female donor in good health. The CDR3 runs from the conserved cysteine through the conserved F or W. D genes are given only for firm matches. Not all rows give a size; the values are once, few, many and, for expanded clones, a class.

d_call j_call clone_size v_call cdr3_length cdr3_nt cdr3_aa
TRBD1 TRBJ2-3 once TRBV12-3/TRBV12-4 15 TGTGCCAGCAGCTACTCCGGGACAGGGGGCGATACGCAGTATTTT CASSYSGTGGDTQYF
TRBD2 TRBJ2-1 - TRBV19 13 TGTGCCAGTAGTGGGAGGGCTTACAATGAGCAGTTCTTC CASSGRAYNEQFF
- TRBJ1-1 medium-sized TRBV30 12 TGTGCCTGGAGTCCCCACCGGGTAGGAGCTTTCTTT CAWSPHRVGAFF
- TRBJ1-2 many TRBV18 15 TGTGCCAGCTCACCATTGTCAGGACCTAACTATGGCTACACCTTC CASSPLSGPNYGYTF
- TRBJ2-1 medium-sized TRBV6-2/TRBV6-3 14 TGTGCCAGCAGTAATCTTGACCGAGACAATGAGCAGTTCTTC CASSNLDRDNEQFF
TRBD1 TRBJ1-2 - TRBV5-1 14 TGCGCCAGCAGCCGAACGACAGGGCCCTATGGCTACACCTTC CASSRTTGPYGYTF
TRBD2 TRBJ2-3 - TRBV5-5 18 TGTGCCAGCAGCTCTATCAGACTAGCGGGAGGGATGGCAGATACGCAGTATTTT CASSSIRLAGGMADTQYF
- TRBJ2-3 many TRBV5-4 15 TGTGCCAGCAGCACCGGGTCTCACTTCACAGATACGCAGTATTTT CASSTGSHFTDTQYF
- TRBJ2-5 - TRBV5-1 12 TGCGCCAGCAGCTTAATTGGGGAGACCCAGTACTTC CASSLIGETQYF
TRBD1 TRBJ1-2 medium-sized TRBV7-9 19 TGTGCCAGCAGCCTTAAAACAGGGGCGCTCCCTGGGGTGGAGTATGGCTACACCTTC CASSLKTGALPGVEYGYTF
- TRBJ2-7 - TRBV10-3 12 TGTGCCATCAGCCCTACGGTCTCAGAGCAGTACTTC CAISPTVSEQYF
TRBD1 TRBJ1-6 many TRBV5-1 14 TGCACCAGCAGTACCGGGACAGGGAATTCACCCCTCCACTTT CTSSTGTGNSPLHF
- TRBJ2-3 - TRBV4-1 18 TGCACCAGCAGCCAACCAGGAATGAGGCAGGGGATTACAGATACGCAGTATTTT CTSSQPGMRQGITDTQYF
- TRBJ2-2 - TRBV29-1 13 TGCAGCGGGGGACACATGAACACCGGGGAGCTGTTTTTT CSGGHMNTGELFF
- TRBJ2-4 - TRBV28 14 TGTGCCAGCAGTTTGGGGCTAGCCACAAACATTCAGTACTTC CASSLGLATNIQYF
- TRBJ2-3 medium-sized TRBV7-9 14 TGTGCCAGCAGCTTTGGCGAGAGCACAGATACGCAGTATTTT CASSFGESTDTQYF
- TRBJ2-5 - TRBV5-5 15 TGTGCCAGCAGCTTGCCCCGGGGCGGACCCCCGACCCAGTACTTC CASSLPRGGPPTQYF
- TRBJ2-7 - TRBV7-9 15 TGTGCCAGCAGCTCGCCGGGACAAGCCTACGATGAGCAGTACTTC CASSSPGQAYDEQYF
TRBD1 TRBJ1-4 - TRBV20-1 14 TGCAGTGCTGTACAGGGGGCGGCTAATGAAAAACTGTTTTTT CSAVQGAANEKLFF
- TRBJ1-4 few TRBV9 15 TGTGCCAGCAGCGCCGATTGGGTGGCTAATGAAAAACTGTTTTTT CASSADWVANEKLFF
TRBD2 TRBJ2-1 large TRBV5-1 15 TGCGCCAGCAGCGTAGCGGGTCCTTCCTACAATGAGCAGTTCTTC CASSVAGPSYNEQFF
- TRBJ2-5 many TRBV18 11 TGTGCCAGCTCACCATCCGAGACCCAGTACTTC CASSPSETQYF
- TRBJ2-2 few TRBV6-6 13 TGTGCCAGCAGTTCCCGACTAATTCCGGAGCTGTTTTTT CASSSRLIPELFF
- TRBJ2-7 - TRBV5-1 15 TGCGCCAGCAGCTTGATGCCGGGGTCGGGCGGGGAGCAGTACTTC CASSLMPGSGGEQYF
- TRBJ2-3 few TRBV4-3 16 TGCGCCAGCAGCCATGACTCCAGGGGTCGGGCCGGTACGCAGTATTTT CASSHDSRGRAGTQYF
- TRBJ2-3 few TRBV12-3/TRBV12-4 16 TGTGCCAGCAAGTTTACGTCGGACTTTATGGGAGATACGCAGTATTTT CASKFTSDFMGDTQYF
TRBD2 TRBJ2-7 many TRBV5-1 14 TGCGCCAGCAGTACGGGACTAGCGGAATACGAGCAGTACTTC CASSTGLAEYEQYF
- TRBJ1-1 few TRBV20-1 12 TGCAGTGCGAAAGGGGGGGACACTGAAGCTTTCTTT CSAKGGDTEAFF
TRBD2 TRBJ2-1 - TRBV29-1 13 TGCAGCTTCCCGGGACTAGCGGGAGGCGAGCAGTTCTTC CSFPGLAGGEQFF
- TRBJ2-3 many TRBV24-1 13 TGTGCCACGGGCCAGGACAGCACAGATACGCAGTATTTT CATGQDSTDTQYF
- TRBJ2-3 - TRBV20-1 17 TGCAGTGCTAGAGACCTAACAGGCAGGACCATCACAGATACGCAGTATTTT CSARDLTGRTITDTQYF
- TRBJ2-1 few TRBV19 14 TGTGCCAGTAGTTCCCCGGGGGTTTACAATGAGCAGTTCTTC CASSSPGVYNEQFF
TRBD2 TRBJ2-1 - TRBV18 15 TGTGCCAGCTCACCTCGACTAGCGGGAGGCGATGAGCAGTTCTTC CASSPRLAGGDEQFF
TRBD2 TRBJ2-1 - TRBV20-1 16 TGCAGTGCTAGACCCCTAGCGGGAACCTCCTACAATGAGCAGTTCTTC CSARPLAGTSYNEQFF
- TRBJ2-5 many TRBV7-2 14 TGTGCCAGCAGCCCCAGGGTACCGGGTGAGACCCAGTACTTC CASSPRVPGETQYF
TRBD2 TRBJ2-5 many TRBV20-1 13 TGCAGTGCCCCTTTTGGGACTAAAGAGACCCAGTACTTC CSAPFGTKETQYF
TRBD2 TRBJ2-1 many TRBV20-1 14 TGCAGTGCTGCTAGCGGGAGGGCGGGCAATGAGCAGTTCTTC CSAASGRAGNEQFF
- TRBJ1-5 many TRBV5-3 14 TGTGCCAGAAGCTTTGCCATCCTCAATCAGCCCCAGCATTTT CARSFAILNQPQHF
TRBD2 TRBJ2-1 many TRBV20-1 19 TGCAGTGCTAGAGGGGGCGGTAGCGGGAAAAGTAGCTCCTACAATGAGCAGTTCTTC CSARGGGSGKSSSYNEQFF
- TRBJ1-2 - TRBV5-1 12 TGCGCCAGCAGCTCCGTCAGGGATAGCGTGGAATTC CASSSVRDSVEF
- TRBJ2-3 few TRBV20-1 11 TGCAGTGCTGGCATCACAGATACGCAGTATTTT CSAGITDTQYF
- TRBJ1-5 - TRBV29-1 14 TGCAGCGTGAGGGAGGCAAATAGCAATCAGCCCCAGCATTTT CSVREANSNQPQHF
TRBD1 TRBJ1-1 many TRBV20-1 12 TGCAGTGCCTCGACAGGGGGCACTGAAGCTTTCTTT CSASTGGTEAFF
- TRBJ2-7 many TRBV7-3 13 TGTGCCAGCAGCCTCGGCCCATTAGAGGAGCAGTACTTC CASSLGPLEEQYF
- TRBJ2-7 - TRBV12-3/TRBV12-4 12 TGTGCCAGCGGAAAGGGTACCTACGAGCAGTACTTC CASGKGTYEQYF
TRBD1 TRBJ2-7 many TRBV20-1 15 TGCAGTGCTAGAGAGCCGGGACAGGGGAACTACGAGCAGTACTTC CSAREPGQGNYEQYF
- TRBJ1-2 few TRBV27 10 TGTGTCAGCCAGGGTTACGGCTACACCTTC CVSQGYGYTF
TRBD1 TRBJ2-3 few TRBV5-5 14 TGTGCCAGCAGCCGGGACAGGGCTTCAGATACGCAGTATTTT CASSRDRASDTQYF
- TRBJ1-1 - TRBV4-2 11 TGTGCCAGCAGCCAACTACATGAAGCTTTCTTT CASSQLHEAFF
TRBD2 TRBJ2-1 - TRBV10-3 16 TGTGCCATCAGTGAAAAAGGACTAGGGTCCTACAATGAGCAGTTCTTC CAISEKGLGSYNEQFF
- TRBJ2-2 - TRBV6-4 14 TGTGCCAGCAGTGACGGGACACACACCGGGGAGCTGTTTTTT CASSDGTHTGELFF
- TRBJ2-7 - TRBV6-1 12 TGTGCCAGCAGTGAAAATTCCGTCGAGCAGTACTTC CASSENSVEQYF
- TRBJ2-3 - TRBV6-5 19 TGTGCCAGCAGTTACTCGGACAGCTCGGGACCCCGGGTCGCAGATACGCAGTATTTT CASSYSDSSGPRVADTQYF
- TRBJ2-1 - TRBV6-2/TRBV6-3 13 TGTGCCAGCAGTCATGACGGGCACAATGAGCAGTTCTTC CASSHDGHNEQFF
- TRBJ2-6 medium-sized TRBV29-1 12 TGCAGCGTTCTAGGGGGGGCCAACGTCCTGACTTTC CSVLGGANVLTF